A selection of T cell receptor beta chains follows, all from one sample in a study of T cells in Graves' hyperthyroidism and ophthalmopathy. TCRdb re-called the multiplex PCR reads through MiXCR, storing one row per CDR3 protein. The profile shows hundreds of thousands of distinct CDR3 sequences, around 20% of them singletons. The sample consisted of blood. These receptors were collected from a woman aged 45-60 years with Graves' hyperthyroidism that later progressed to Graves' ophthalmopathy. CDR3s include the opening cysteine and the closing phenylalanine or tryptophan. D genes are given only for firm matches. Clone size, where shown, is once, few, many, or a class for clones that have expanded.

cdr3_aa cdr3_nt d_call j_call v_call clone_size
CASSVFLGLQSDEQFF TGCGCCAGCAGCGTGTTTTTGGGGTTGCAAAGCGATGAGCAGTTCTTC NA TRBJ2-1 TRBV5-1 few
CASSQDPPRGNQPQHF TGTGCCAGCAGCCAAGACCCCCCTAGAGGTAATCAGCCCCAGCATTTT NA TRBJ1-5 TRBV3-1 NA
CASSESGFETQYF TGTGCCAGCAGTGAATCCGGGTTTGAGACCCAGTACTTC NA TRBJ2-5 TRBV25-1 few
CSVEWGGSRETQYF TGCAGCGTTGAGTGGGGGGGGAGTCGGGAGACCCAGTACTTC TRBD2 TRBJ2-5 TRBV29-1 NA
CASSEWLGGRGHTDTQYF TGTGCCAGCAGTGAATGGTTGGGGGGAAGAGGACACACAGATACGCAGTATTTT NA TRBJ2-3 TRBV2 many
CASRIGSSETQYF TGTGCCAGCCGCATAGGGTCTTCAGAGACCCAGTACTTC NA TRBJ2-5 TRBV19 NA
CASSHWGDGTDTQYF TGTGCCAGCAGCCACTGGGGGGATGGGACAGATACGCAGTATTTT NA TRBJ2-3 TRBV7-9 NA
CASRQDRGGNQPQHF TGTGCCAGCAGACAGGACAGGGGCGGCAATCAGCCCCAGCATTTT TRBD1 TRBJ1-5 TRBV2 many
CASSWAMGTSGTQYF TGTGCCAGCAGCTGGGCCATGGGGACTAGTGGTACGCAGTATTTT TRBD2 TRBJ2-3 TRBV7-2 few
CASSQDGTGAAYGYTF TGTGCCAGCAGCCAAGATGGTACGGGGGCCGCCTATGGCTACACCTTC NA TRBJ1-2 TRBV3-1 many
CASSIPEDTQYF TGTGCCAGTAGTATCCCCGAAGATACGCAGTATTTT NA TRBJ2-3 TRBV19 NA
CASSRVGQITDTQYF TGTGCCAGCAGTAGGGTGGGTCAGATCACAGATACGCAGTATTTT NA TRBJ2-3 TRBV6-2/TRBV6-3 many
CASSSGTASYNEQFF TGTGCCAGCAGTTCCGGGACAGCCTCCTACAATGAGCAGTTCTTC TRBD1 TRBJ2-1 TRBV12-3/TRBV12-4 many
CTSSHYPGDEQYF TGTACCAGCAGTCACTACCCCGGGGACGAGCAGTACTTC NA TRBJ2-7 TRBV2 few
CASARSSVYEQYF TGTGCCAGCGCTAGGAGCAGCGTCTACGAGCAGTACTTC NA TRBJ2-7 TRBV5-6 few
CASSSMGGEQFF TGTGCCAGCAGCTCTATGGGGGGTGAGCAGTTCTTC NA TRBJ2-1 TRBV7-2 NA
CATSRGGGDTEAFF TGTGCCACCAGCAGAGGAGGAGGGGACACTGAAGCTTTCTTT NA TRBJ1-1 TRBV15 few
CASSPGAFRGNQPQHF TGTGCCAGCAGCCCGGGGGCTTTTCGGGGCAATCAGCCCCAGCATTTT NA TRBJ1-5 TRBV7-6 NA
CASSYSTRGRTQYF TGTGCCAGCAGTTATTCAACACGGGGGAGGACCCAGTACTTC NA TRBJ2-5 TRBV6-1 few
CASRWDRVETQYF TGTGCCAGCAGATGGGACAGGGTGGAGACCCAGTACTTC TRBD1 TRBJ2-5 TRBV6-1 NA
CASSAPSGGVTDTQYF TGTGCCAGCAGTGCCCCTAGCGGGGGGGTCACAGATACGCAGTATTTT TRBD2 TRBJ2-3 TRBV2 few
CASSLGREFEKLFF TGTGCCAGCAGTTTGGGGAGGGAGTTCGAAAAACTGTTTTTT NA TRBJ1-4 TRBV12-3/TRBV12-4 NA
CASSLLTVGANEQFF TGTGCCAGCAGTTTACTTACGGTTGGAGCGAATGAGCAGTTCTTC NA TRBJ2-1 TRBV27 NA
CSARVKADTYEQYF TGCAGCGCCCGAGTAAAGGCAGATACCTACGAGCAGTACTTC NA TRBJ2-7 TRBV29-1 NA
CASSPDRLEAFF TGTGCCAGCAGCCCGGACAGACTTGAAGCTTTCTTT NA TRBJ1-1 TRBV5-4 NA
CASSPTMENYNEQFF TGTGCCAGCAGCCCTACGATGGAAAATTACAATGAGCAGTTCTTC NA TRBJ2-1 TRBV27 few
CASSPLDPGLHGYTF TGTGCCAGCAGCCCTCTTGACCCGGGGCTCCATGGCTACACCTTC NA TRBJ1-2 TRBV27 many
CATSDFGRNTDTQYF TGTGCCACCAGTGATTTCGGAAGGAACACAGATACGCAGTATTTT NA TRBJ2-3 TRBV24-1 NA
CASSLSGQGPAYTQYF TGTGCCAGCAGCTTATCGGGACAGGGGCCCGCTTATACGCAGTATTTT TRBD1 TRBJ2-3 TRBV7-2 many
CASSWTGVVLTEAFF TGTGCCAGCAGTTGGACAGGAGTGGTGTTGACTGAAGCTTTCTTT TRBD1 TRBJ1-1 TRBV6-2/TRBV6-3 many
CASSLGAAGKYTF TGTGCCAGCAGCTTAGGTGCAGCGGGAAAGTACACCTTC NA TRBJ1-2 TRBV7-9 NA
CASSLRQGEGYGYTF TGTGCCAGCAGCCTCCGACAGGGGGAAGGGTATGGCTACACCTTC TRBD1 TRBJ1-2 TRBV6-1 many
CASSPQIKRSGANVLTF TGTGCCAGCTCACCACAAATAAAGCGCTCTGGGGCCAACGTCCTGACTTTC NA TRBJ2-6 TRBV18 NA
CASSARQGPTEAFF TGCGCCAGCAGCGCGAGACAGGGGCCCACTGAAGCTTTCTTT TRBD1 TRBJ1-1 TRBV5-1 few